One sample yielded the 24 T cell receptor beta chains listed below, sequenced in a study of Tregs in tolerant kidney transplant recipients. Mixed chimerism was transient after nonmyeloablative marrow transplants from related graft donors. Method: immunoSEQ multiplex PCR; TCRdb's copy keeps in-frame clones and lacks some. The table for this sample gives around 32,000 clones. This specimen was CD4+ T cells from blood (PBMCs), taken 24 months after the transplant. Source of these receptors: a human patient who received a combined kidney and bone marrow transplant. Some T cells may be the graft donor's.

As for this clone: The CDR3 extends 3 residues past the end of the read, so its final part is completed from the germline J gene. The chain employs TRBV10-3 and TRBJ2-2; 9 positions agree with TRBD2. CDR3 size: 14 residues. The ends lost 6 bases at V and 7 bases at J; junction bases unmatched: 6. Germline V lookup: CDR1 ENHRY, CDR2 SYGVKD. CDR3 region: CAISLGLADGELFF. The covered CDR3 bases are TGTGCCATCAGCCTGGGACTAGCAGACGGGGAG.

CDR3 sequence: CSQGGTEAFF. Incomplete CDR3 DNA: TGCAGTCAAGGGGGCACTGAA. The chain carries TRBV20-1 and TRBJ1-1, with D perhaps TRBD1 (6 bases). The CDR3 end lies 3 residues beyond the end of the read and is filled in from the germline J gene. Germline V CDR1 and CDR2: DFQATT, SNEGSKA (reference sequence). The CDR3 has 10 residues. V was cut by 8 bases and J by 4 bases, with 8 bases left in between.

As for this clone: The DNA ends 3 residues before the CDR3 does, and the rest of the CDR3 is filled in from the germline J gene. The V gene is TRBV6-2 or TRBV6-3, the J gene TRBJ2-7, with a weak D call TRBD1 (6 bases). Trimming cost V 6 bases and J 6 bases, with 18 bases left between them. Germline CDR1 and CDR2: MNHEY and SVGEGT. This CDR3 spans 14 amino acids. The part of the CDR3 DNA that was read is TGTGCCAGCAGCCTCCCGACACAGGGCCGCGAG. It encodes CASSLPTQGRE. The whole CDR3 protein reads CASSLPTQGREQYF.

Worth noting for this clone: The observed sequence ends 3 residues before the CDR3 terminus, with the missing tail filled in from the germline J gene. The gene calls are TRBV7-2 and TRBJ2-7; 7 bases map to TRBD2. V shed 4 bases and J 3 bases; nucleotides not matched to a gene: 6. The CDR3 contains 14 residues. Germline lookup yields CDR1 SGHTA and CDR2 FQGNSA. This CDR3 is CASSSSGWVYEQYF. The CDR3 DNA, read in part, is TGTGCCAGCAGCTCTAGCGGATGGGTCTACGAG.

A remark on this clone: With the read ending 3 residues before the CDR3 end, the germline J gene is used to fill in that end. The V gene is TRBV20-1, the J gene TRBJ2-1; D not certain. This CDR3 contains 15 residues. Germline CDR1 DFQATT, CDR2 SNEGSKA (reference sequence). With 6 bases removed from V and 0 bases from J, the gap between germline ends came to 15 bases. CDR3 amino acids: CSAPRGGPSYNEQFF. CDR3 DNA (partial): TGCAGTGCCCCAAGAGGCGGTCCCTCCTACAATGAG.

Details on this clone: Read data end 3 residues before the CDR3 end; the end is taken from the germline J gene. The chain carries TRBV10-3 and TRBJ2-7; 9 bases line up with TRBD2. The germline V gene encodes CDR1 ENHRY and CDR2 SYGVKD. CDR3 size: 15 residues. J gave up 0 bases and V 6 bases, and 6 bases lay outside the gene matches. Here the CDR3 reads CAIRDSGSTSYEQYF. CDR3 DNA (partial): TGTGCCATCAGGGATAGCGGGAGCACCTCCTACGAG.

A word on this clone: The read ends 3 residues before the CDR3 terminus; that terminus is restored from the germline J gene. The V call is TRBV20-1, the J call TRBJ2-7, with 9 bases identical to TRBD1. CDR3 length equals 14 residues. V trimming: 6 bases; J trimming: 4 bases; junction bases outside the gene matches: 10. Germline V gives CDR1 DFQATT, CDR2 SNEGSKA (reference sequence). CDR3 protein: CSAQPGQGKYEQYF. The DNA read from the CDR3 is TGCAGTGCCCAACCGGGACAGGGAAAGTACGAG.

Of note for this clone: The CDR3 goes on 3 residues after the read ends, and that part is filled in from the germline J gene. The chain has TRBV2 and TRBJ2-2; TRBD1 agrees at 7 bases. Germline V gene sequence: CDR1 SNHLY, CDR2 FYNNEI. CDR3 length: 14 amino acids. The J segment lost 5 bases and the V segment lost 5 bases, leaving 5 bases of the junction unmatched. CDR3 amino acids: CASSSQGVTGELFF. Incomplete CDR3 DNA: TGTGCCAGCAGTAGTCAGGGGGTAACCGGGGAG.

About this clone itself: The read ends 3 residues early relative to the CDR3; the germline J gene fills the gap. V is TRBV9 and J is TRBJ2-5; D gene ambiguous. Trimming left V 1 base short and J 4 bases short, with 8 bases between. This CDR3 has 13 amino acids. CDR1 is SGDLS, CDR2 YYNGEE, per germline. The DNA read from the CDR3 is TGTGCCAGCAGCGTAAACCCTATAGAGACC. Translation: CASSVNPIET. The whole CDR3 sequence reads CASSVNPIETQYF.

A note on this clone: The read ends 3 residues before the CDR3 terminus; that terminus is restored from the germline J gene. This chain links TRBV19 with TRBJ2-1; 7 bases align to TRBD2. Trimming removed 8 bases from V and 4 bases from J; junction bases left unmatched: 5. CDR1 is LNHDA, CDR2 SQIVND, per germline (reference sequence). The CDR3 is 13 residues long. CDR3 region: CASGSGTYNEQFF. Incomplete CDR3 DNA: TGTGCCAGTGGAAGCGGGACTTACAATGAG.

The covered CDR3 bases are TGTGCCAGCCGGGTAGCGGGGGACTTCACAGATACG. It encodes CASRVAGDFTDT. The complete CDR3 reads CASRVAGDFTDTQYF. V and J are TRBV28 and TRBJ2-3; 9 bases match TRBD2. The read halts 3 residues ahead of the CDR3 end, with the missing end drawn from the germline J gene. Germline lookup yields CDR1 MDHEN and CDR2 SYDVKM. This CDR3 region has 15 residues. Trimming removed 8 bases from V and 2 bases from J; junction bases left unmatched: 8.

Turning to this clone: Read data end 3 residues before the CDR3 end; the end is taken from the germline J gene. J is TRBJ2-2 and V is TRBV5-1; TRBD1 matches at 8 bases. The length of the CDR3 is 16 residues. Trimming removed 4 bases from V and 1 base from J; junction bases left unmatched: 6. CDR1 and CDR2 from the germline V gene are SGHRS and YFSETQ. CDR3 protein: CASSRKGQENTGELFF. CDR3 bases read: TGCGCCAGCAGCCGCAAGGGACAGGAGAACACCGGGGAG.

As regards this clone: The read stops 3 residues short of the end of the CDR3; the missing end is completed from the germline J gene. The V call is TRBV20-1, the J call TRBJ1-1; 10 positions match TRBD1. CDR3 length: 15 amino acids. CDR1 is DFQATT and CDR2 is SNEGSKA in the germline V gene (reference sequence). The J segment lost 1 base and the V segment lost 5 bases, leaving 7 bases of the junction unmatched. The chain's CDR3 is CSAETGGAGNTEAFF. The covered CDR3 bases are TGCAGTGCTGAGACAGGGGGCGCCGGGAACACTGAA.

As to this clone: The read finishes 3 residues shy of the CDR3 end, and the germline J gene is used to complete it. The chain links TRBV6-4 to TRBJ2-7; 9 nucleotides agree with TRBD2. V shed 4 bases, J shed 5 bases, and the junction held 3 bases outside the gene matches. Germline CDR1 MRHNA, CDR2 SNTAGT. The CDR3 is 13 amino acids. CDR3 protein: CASSVREGNEQYF. The sequenced CDR3 bases are TGTGCCAGCAGTGTGCGGGAGGGCAACGAG.

A note on this clone: From the germline J gene comes the end of the CDR3, since the read stops 3 residues before it. The chain uses TRBV5-1 and TRBJ1-6, with no clear D. Germline V gene sequence: CDR1 SGHRS, CDR2 YFSETQ. The CDR3 spans 16 residues. V lost 4 bases and J 7 bases, leaving 18 bases between the germline ends. Partial CDR3 DNA: TGCGCCAGCAGCCCGGGGTACCAAAAGGGCAATTCACCC. This sequence encodes CASSPGYQKGNSP. The complete CDR3 reads CASSPGYQKGNSPLHF. Full variable domain (rest looked up from reference TRBV5-1 and TRBJ1-6): KAGVTQTPRYLIKTRGQQVTLSCSPISGHRSVSWYQQTPGQGLQFLFEYFSETQRNKGNFPGRFSGRQFSNSRSEMNVSTLELGDSALYLCASSPGYQKGNSPLHFGNGTRLTVT.

CDR3 bases read: TGTGCCAGCAGCTTGAGCGGTATATGGGGAAATGAG. It translates to CASSLSGIWGNE. The whole CDR3 region reads CASSLSGIWGNEQFF. The V gene is TRBV5-4, the J gene TRBJ2-1; D is possibly TRBD2 (5 bases). The read ends 3 residues before the CDR3 terminus; that terminus is restored from the germline J gene. V was pared by 1 base and J by 7 bases, with 15 bases between. The CDR3 spans 15 residues. The germline V gene encodes CDR1 SGHNT and CDR2 YYREEE (reference sequence). Full variable domain (remainder filled in from reference TRBV5-4 and TRBJ2-1): ETGVTQSPTHLIKTRGQQVTLRCSSQSGHNTVSWYQQALGQGPQFIFQYYREEENGRGNFPPRFSGLQFPNYSSELNVNALELDDSALYLCASSLSGIWGNEQFFGPGTRLTVL.

Comment on this clone: The read ends 3 residues shy of where the CDR3 ends; the end is completed using the germline J gene. The chain couples TRBV5-8 to TRBJ2-7; TRBD2 agrees at 11 bases. This CDR3 has 15 amino acids. The V segment lost 4 bases and the J segment 6 bases; nucleotides outside the gene matches: 9. Germline CDR1 and CDR2: SGHTS and YDEGEE. The CDR3 bases that were read are TGTGCCAGCAGCCACAGTTCTAGCGGGAGGATCGAG. Its translation: CASSHSSSGRIE. The entire CDR3 sequence reads CASSHSSSGRIEQYF.

Comment on this clone: With the read ending 3 residues before the CDR3 end, the germline J gene is used to fill in that end. The V call is TRBV5-1, the J call TRBJ2-7; D remains unclear. Trimming took off 4 bases at V and 1 base at J, with 12 bases between the two ends. The CDR3 runs 14 residues. CDR1 and CDR2 (germline): SGHRS, YFSETQ. The CDR3 DNA, read in part, is TGCGCCAGCAGCCCTCTCCCCGGTTCCTACGAG. It yields the protein CASSPLPGSYE. The whole CDR3 reads CASSPLPGSYEQYF.

Remarks on this clone: The read is 3 residues too short to cover the CDR3 end, so that end is filled in from the germline J gene. This chain joins TRBV20-1 and TRBJ2-5; 13 bases fit TRBD2. The germline V gene has CDR1 DFQATT and CDR2 SNEGSKA (reference sequence). The CDR3 spans 17 residues. V shed 1 base, J shed 2 bases, and the junction held 7 bases outside the gene matches. CDR3 DNA, as far as it was read: TGCAGTGCTAGAGCTCCGGGGACTAGCGGGGTTCAAGAGACC. Translating gives CSARAPGTSGVQET. The complete CDR3 sequence is CSARAPGTSGVQETQYF.

With regard to this clone: The CDR3 end falls 3 residues outside the read, so it is completed with the germline J gene. The J gene is TRBJ2-1, the V gene TRBV7-3, with a tentative D call TRBD1 (5 bases). V lost 0 bases and J 0 bases, leaving 9 bases between the germline ends. The CDR3 length is 16 residues. Germline V gene data show CDR1 as SGHTA and CDR2 as FQGTGA. The CDR3 loop is CASSLTGRGSYNEQFF. CDR3 DNA (partial): TGTGCCAGCAGCTTAACGGGAAGGGGCTCCTACAATGAG.

On this clone: The read ends 3 residues shy of where the CDR3 ends; the end is completed using the germline J gene. This sequence joins TRBV30 and TRBJ1-4, with D unresolved. This CDR3 comprises 12 residues. The germline V gene has CDR1 GTSNPN and CDR2 SVGIG (reference sequence). V lost 2 bases and J lost 5, with 6 bases in between. The DNA read from the CDR3 is TGTGCCTGGAGTCGGGGAAATGAAAAA. As protein: CAWSRGNEK. The whole CDR3 region reads CAWSRGNEKLFF.

Of note for this clone: Read data end 3 residues before the CDR3 end; the end is taken from the germline J gene. The gene calls are TRBV19 and TRBJ2-2; 9 nucleotides align to TRBD1. The CDR3 has 15 amino acids. CDR1 LNHDA and CDR2 SQIVND come from the germline V gene (reference sequence). CDR3 DNA, as far as it was read: TGTGCCAGTAGCCTCGACAGGGGGGAAGTAATTGAG. Protein: CASSLDRGEVIE. The whole CDR3 region reads CASSLDRGEVIELFF.

On this clone: The sequence runs out 3 residues before the end of the CDR3; the remainder is reconstructed from the germline J gene. This rearrangement joins TRBV20-1 to TRBJ2-1, with 9 bases matching TRBD2. Germline CDR1 reads DFQATT; CDR2 reads SNEGSKA (reference sequence). This CDR3 is 15 amino acids long. V trimming: 6 bases; J trimming: 4 bases; junction bases outside the gene matches: 10. CDR3 region: CSASQREVVYNEQFF. CDR3 DNA, as far as it was read: TGCAGTGCAAGCCAGCGGGAGGTAGTTTACAATGAG.

CDR3 DNA, as far as it was read: TGCAGCCTTCCCCGTTCCTACGAG. Translation gives CSLPRSYE. The complete CDR3 reads CSLPRSYEQYF. The chain uses TRBV20-1 and TRBJ2-7; D not certain. The read finishes 3 residues shy of the CDR3 end, and the germline J gene is used to complete it. The CDR3 extends over 11 amino acids. CDR1 and CDR2 (germline): DFQATT, SNEGSKA (reference sequence).